Listed below are T cell receptor beta chains from one sample, sequenced in a study of T cells after yellow fever vaccination. TCRdb redid the calling of the 5' RACE reads with MiXCR, one entry per CDR3 protein. Of more than 95,000 distinct CDR3 sequences listed, 13% to 15% were seen once; the top ten hold roughly 43%. Material: CD8+ T cells sorted from PBMCs, obtained 5 days after the yellow fever booster vaccination. Receptors were obtained from a man aged 18 to 30 who received the YFV17D yellow fever vaccine. CDR3s include the opening cysteine and the closing phenylalanine or tryptophan. The D gene is left open where the match is weak. Size is stated for part of the rows, as once, few or many counts, or as a class when the clone is expanded.

clone_size: -; j_call: TRBJ2-3; d_call: -; v_call: TRBV6-2/TRBV6-3; cdr3_nt: TGTGCCAGCAGTTACTCGACGGAGGGACCATCACAGGATACGCAGTATTTT; cdr3_aa: CASSYSTEGPSQDTQYF
clone_size: few; j_call: TRBJ2-1; d_call: -; v_call: TRBV19; cdr3_nt: TGTGCCAGTAGTATCGAAGGTGGAGGGGCACTGGATGAGCAGTTCTTC; cdr3_aa: CASSIEGGGALDEQFF
clone_size: -; j_call: TRBJ2-5; d_call: -; v_call: TRBV14; cdr3_nt: TGTGCCAGCAGCCACAATCTGGGGGAGACCCAGTACTTC; cdr3_aa: CASSHNLGETQYF
clone_size: -; j_call: TRBJ2-2; d_call: -; v_call: TRBV7-9; cdr3_nt: TGTGCCAGCAGCCCTGACAGGTCGGGCACCGGGGAGCTGTTTTTT; cdr3_aa: CASSPDRSGTGELFF
clone_size: few; j_call: TRBJ2-3; d_call: -; v_call: TRBV5-1; cdr3_nt: TGCGCCAGCAGCTTGGACGTGGGCCGGCCAGATACGCAGTATTTT; cdr3_aa: CASSLDVGRPDTQYF
clone_size: -; j_call: TRBJ1-3; d_call: -; v_call: TRBV6-2/TRBV6-3; cdr3_nt: TGTGCCAGCAGTTACAACGGATGTTGCTCTGGAAACACCATATATTTT; cdr3_aa: CASSYNGCCSGNTIYF
clone_size: few; j_call: TRBJ1-1; d_call: -; v_call: TRBV28; cdr3_nt: TGTGCCAGCAGTTCCCTACAGGGCCCCCTCACAGCTTTCTTT; cdr3_aa: CASSSLQGPLTAFF
clone_size: -; j_call: TRBJ2-7; d_call: -; v_call: TRBV7-9; cdr3_nt: TGTGCCAGCAGCAAGGGGACCTCCGCCGAGCAGTACTTC; cdr3_aa: CASSKGTSAEQYF
clone_size: -; j_call: TRBJ2-2; d_call: TRBD2; v_call: TRBV5-5; cdr3_nt: TGTGCCAGCAGCTCCTTTGGTGTAGCGGGGGGGACCAACACCGGGGAGCTGTTTTTT; cdr3_aa: CASSSFGVAGGTNTGELFF
clone_size: many; j_call: TRBJ2-5; d_call: -; v_call: TRBV10-2; cdr3_nt: TGCGCCAGCATGCACACCCTCGAGACCCAGTACTTC; cdr3_aa: CASMHTLETQYF
clone_size: -; j_call: TRBJ2-5; d_call: TRBD1; v_call: TRBV15; cdr3_nt: TGTGCCACCAGGAATGGGGAACAGGGGGAAGAGACCCAGTACTTC; cdr3_aa: CATRNGEQGEETQYF
clone_size: many; j_call: TRBJ1-2; d_call: -; v_call: TRBV29-1; cdr3_nt: TGCAGCGTGATGGACTCGGCGGACTATGGCTACACCTTC; cdr3_aa: CSVMDSADYGYTF
clone_size: -; j_call: TRBJ2-5; d_call: TRBD2; v_call: TRBV2; cdr3_nt: TGTGCCAGCATAGTCCGATTAGCGGGGGCCGGAGAGACCCAGTACTTC; cdr3_aa: CASIVRLAGAGETQYF
clone_size: few; j_call: TRBJ1-2; d_call: TRBD1; v_call: TRBV4-1; cdr3_nt: TGCGCCAGCAGCCAACCGGGACAGGGATATGGCTACACCTTC; cdr3_aa: CASSQPGQGYGYTF
clone_size: -; j_call: TRBJ2-4; d_call: -; v_call: TRBV5-5; cdr3_nt: TGTGCCAGCAGCTTGGTGGGAAGTCGGGGAAAAAACATTCAGTACTTC; cdr3_aa: CASSLVGSRGKNIQYF
clone_size: -; j_call: TRBJ2-5; d_call: -; v_call: TRBV6-5; cdr3_nt: TGTGCCAGCAACCAGGGAGAGACCCAGTACTTC; cdr3_aa: CASNQGETQYF
clone_size: few; j_call: TRBJ2-4; d_call: -; v_call: TRBV5-1; cdr3_nt: TGCGCCAGCAGCTTGGCCTCGGGGATACTAGCCAAAAACATTCAGTACTTC; cdr3_aa: CASSLASGILAKNIQYF
clone_size: few; j_call: TRBJ1-5; d_call: -; v_call: TRBV20-1; cdr3_nt: TGCAGTGCTAGAGTCCAGGGACTAGGCAATCAGCCCCAGCATTTT; cdr3_aa: CSARVQGLGNQPQHF
clone_size: few; j_call: TRBJ2-2; d_call: -; v_call: TRBV7-3; cdr3_nt: TGTGCCAGCAGCTTCAGCGCAGTAGACGGGGAGCTGTTTTTT; cdr3_aa: CASSFSAVDGELFF